Listed here is a single TCR beta chain. Its antigen is currently not known. Per-nucleotide qualities are absent, and no much larger clonotype sits a single base away. In total, about 650 healthy bone marrow donors made up the cohort. All cohort members were sampled while nominally healthy, although unrecorded immune exposures were likely present. The donor tested CMV seronegative and was one of the 352 seronegative cohort members. A peripheral blood sample was provided by each donor, and peripheral blood mononuclear cells were used for TCR beta sequencing. Genomic DNA extraction from the blood cell samples was performed with the Qiagen DNeasy Blood Extraction Kit. This entry belongs to a study of cytomegalovirus exposure and HLA in healthy donors (dated by TCRdb to between 2016 and 2019). Concerning the study at large: According to an earlier analysis of a few hundred of the donors, 150 million to 200 million T cells yielded over 100 million unique TCR beta sequences and approximately 300 Gb of sequence data. Among 350 to 400 genotyped donors of the cohort, an average of 235,054 unique TCR beta nucleotide sequences were sequenced per donor, around 18% of them non-productive. Four to six DR-DQ haplotypes were handled as single units for association and clustering, since linkage in the cohort was strong. To study patterns of TCR occurrence, a later analysis re-analyzed previously published TCR beta repertoires from around 660 donors and added high-resolution HLA genotyping. The T cell repertoires of 700 or so subjects were profiled by immunosequencing and related to cytomegalovirus serostatus. Typing coverage differed by locus: A, B, C, DRB1 and DQB1 were typed in roughly 620-630 donors, DQA1 in about 550, DPA1 in some 600, and DPB1 in just under 490. A separate validation cohort of roughly 130 different subjects was used in addition to the approximately 610-subject first cohort. In the later analysis, no new phenotypic data were used to find candidate immune exposures; instead, reliance was placed on TCR beta sequences and their occurrence across donors. Donor age, sex, ethnicity and CMV serostatus were compiled alongside the repertoire data. The study was designed to test whether signatures of past pathogen exposure could be identified by cataloging public T cell receptors. Every discovery cohort repertoire had been produced on one sequencing platform. An early release covering over 500 HLA-typed donors comprised about 300 gigabases of sequencing data and some 79 million unique TCR sequences. Class I and class II HLA loci were covered by the typing at four-digit resolution. Of the roughly 400 genotyped donors, 75% to 85% were placed in the genetic ancestry cluster associated with self-reported Caucasian donors. In a later genetic analysis, genome-wide SNP genotypes for about three fifths of the roughly 670 donors were used, and that subset was treated as a discovery cohort. High-throughput TCR immunosequencing, statistical association of individual TCRs with disease status, and machine learning were combined to predict cytomegalovirus infection status. An earlier analysis of several hundred of the donors used high-throughput TCR beta sequencing to judge whether each TCR beta V gene segment behaved as functional or pseudogenic. Summary of the overall study and its limitations: Most TCR sequences were seen in very few donors, while some public TCRs were found in many individuals. It was suggested by the authors that the approach could potentially be generalized to other disease states and immunological phenotypes. In both the original and validation cohorts, the classifier was reported to diagnose cytomegalovirus status with high specificity and sensitivity. A further reported finding was that TCR beta sequences accurately predicted the HLA-A and HLA-B alleles for most subjects in the first cohort. A total of fewer than 200 TCR beta chains were listed by the study as associated with cytomegalovirus. HLA typing was unavailable for some donors at each locus, so association tests used only the typed subset. Roughly uniform sequencing depth across donors was assumed in presence/absence analyses, although this assumption may not hold. A later analysis found that most CMV-associated TCR beta chains appeared HLA-restricted, with HLA associations seemingly driven largely by CMV exposure. Several of the top co-occurrence clusters appeared to be linked to parvovirus B19, influenza, CMV and Epstein-Barr virus, according to a later analysis. At a false discovery rate of 0.05, a later analysis linked around 15,000 TCR beta sequences to specific HLA alleles. Linkage disequilibrium might explain the correlated functional status among segregating V segments, but an unknown experimental factor could not be excluded. A later genetic analysis reported fewer N-insertions in productive TCRs among donors in an Asian-associated ancestry cluster than the approximately 670-donor mean. Immune exposure information for the cohort was limited to CMV serostatus. When HLA alleles, especially DR and DQ, strongly co-occurred, TCR associations were difficult to assign to individual alleles. A cluster of highly shared sequence variants was judged likely to be a technical artifact of the sequencing pipeline. Seventeen rarely observed V segments, including chromosome 9 orphons, were excluded from the earlier analysis of just under 600 of the donors because counts were too low. According to a later analysis, TCR association rates differed among HLA loci, with DRB1 alleles showing the most associated TCRs and HLA-C alleles showing the fewest. An earlier analysis of some 590 of the donors showed that most TCR beta V segments appeared in productive rearrangements either about 87% or about 30% of the time, which broadly matched IMGT annotations. In a later analysis, HLA-associated TCR beta chains showed more clonal expansion and lower generation probabilities than non-associated chains that were equally common. V-gene and J-gene trimming of TCR beta chains was associated with a missense DCLRE1C variant in a later genetic analysis, and the association was replicated in an independent cohort. Only TCR beta chains were sequenced in this cohort, and the absence of alpha or paired-chain data limited detectable features. Some IMGT-functional V segments, including TRBV6-2 and TRBV6-3, could not be told apart with the 87-base-pair reads, so those segments were excluded. Three of the identified cytomegalovirus-associated TCR beta chains were confirmed in vitro to be specific for cytomegalovirus antigens.

Receptor amplification or capture employed the immunoSEQ multiplex PCR assay. The multiplex PCR relied on a mix of 60 forward primers for TCR Vbeta segments and 13 reverse primers for TCR Jbeta segments. The CDR3 region of rearranged TCR beta genes was amplified from genomic DNA by a multiplex PCR assay. The Illumina HiSeq System was used to sequence the amplified TCR beta libraries as 87-base-pair reads. For the original study's pipeline: A later analysis counted approximately 74 million unique TCR beta chains across the 666 repertoires, and some 11 million of these chains were shared by at least two donors. Raw reads were error-corrected and collapsed into unique sequences by a nearest-neighbor algorithm in which closely related sequences were merged to remove PCR and sequencing errors. Alignment of CDR3 sequences to IMGT reference sequences was used to assign V, D and J gene segments. For a sequence to be retained, a match of at least six nucleotides to both a V gene segment and a J gene segment was required. Rearrangements were called productive when the CDR3 lacked stop codons and stayed in frame with V and J; all others were non-productive. Following IMGT convention, CDR3 was defined as the stretch from the second conserved V-encoded cysteine up to the conserved J-encoded phenylalanine. The earlier analysis of about 590 of the donors excluded sequences that lacked an unambiguous match to a single V gene segment. In an earlier analysis of around 590 of the donors, a V segment was called functional when productive rearrangements were above 56.7%, and segregating when the standard deviation between donors exceeded 5%. A statistical classification framework was developed to diagnose cytomegalovirus status using the catalog of TCR beta chain sequences. In a later analysis, TCR nucleotide sequences were compared against IMGT/GENE-DB human TR gene sequences so that V and J genes could be assigned. In a later analysis, CDR3 sequences and most-parsimonious VDJ recombination scenarios were assigned using the TCRdist pipeline. In a later analysis, each TCR beta chain was defined by its CDR3 amino acid sequence together with its V-gene family, and reads without a unique V-gene family were excluded. A later analysis removed 550 to 650 highly shared, low-generation-probability nucleotide sequences to deal with suspected cross-contamination and a sequencing artifact. In a later analysis, a clonal expansion index for each public chain was calculated from normalized within-repertoire ranks of inferred template counts. Generation probabilities in a later analysis came from a VDJ recombination model fitted to out-of-frame rearrangements, and those results were checked against IGoR. In a later analysis, TCR-TCR, TCR-HLA and TCR-CMV co-occurrence was scored with hypergeometric tests, and a repertoire-size bias correction was applied to TCR pairs. False discovery rates were estimated in a later analysis by permuting HLA or CMV assignments 20 times. In a later analysis, co-occurring TCRs were grouped with DBSCAN, and TCRdist sequence similarity was added when clustering was performed within HLA-allele-positive subsets. Repertoires with fewer than 30,000 or more than 120,000 public chains were left out of co-occurrence clustering, as were about 5 repertoires with anomalous nucleotide sharing. As stored in TCRdb, this immuneACCESS dataset retains in-frame rearrangements with V and J assigned. A fraction of the clones does not appear; measured against another copy, unresolved V genes explain less than half of the discrepancy, and the remainder lacks a known reason. That table gives V, J and clone size, and the DNA gave D and trimming. The sample contains about 100,000 clones, approximately 80% of them found a single time. The ten top clones hold 1.5% to 2% of the sample.

CDR1 MDHEN and CDR2 SYDVKM were looked up in the germline V gene. Unmatched junction bases come to 6, with V trimmed by 6 bases and J by 5 bases. From the cysteine through the phenylalanine, the CDR3 covers 13 amino acids. The sequence is cut down to CDR3 DNA, 39 bases in frame from base 1. This receptor was obtained from a woman in her thirties or forties in good health and CMV-seronegative. The sequence is built from TRBV28 and TRBJ2-5, with 7 central nucleotides matching TRBD1. Specimen: PBMCs. The nucleotide sequence reads as follows: TGTGCCAGCAGCCCGGACAGGACGGAGACCCAGTACTTC. This sequence encodes CASSPDRTETQYF.